This TCR beta chain came from a study of shared clonotypes between healthy human individuals. General study results and limits: The represented genetic and exposure-history diversity was limited by the small number of donors.

Trimming pared 2 bases from V and 7 bases from J, leaving 12 bases between. This CDR3 contains 13 residues. The germline gives CDR1 MDHEN, CDR2 SYDVKM. The study ran the assay at deep level. Sequencing used immunoSEQ multiplex PCR; TCRdb keeps in-frame clones, though not all of them. Of roughly 2 million clones listed, 85% to 95% are singletons. With respect to this clone: Its antigen is unidentified.

The receptor was derived from a man between 18 and 35 years old in good health. Sequences were obtained from naive CD4+ T cells sorted from blood. Subset denoted: CD45RA+ positively selected. V is TRBV28 and J is TRBJ2-7; D uncertain. The DNA for the CDR3 is TGTGCCAGCAGTTTAGATAGTGTCGCGGAGCAGTACTTC. Amino acid sequence: CASSLDSVAEQYF.